What follows are 22 T cell receptor beta chains derived from one specimen sequenced in a study of regulatory and conventional T cells in RAG deficiency. Profiling relied on immunoSEQ multiplex PCR, and the TCRdb table lists in-frame clones only, not all of them. The repertoire has fewer than 35,000 clones, over 80% of them found once; the top ten carry 5.4%. These records were also assigned to another study, of regulatory T cells. Per that study: The PCR used 52 TRBV and 13 TRBJ primers.

Sequenced sample: CD8+ T cells sorted from blood. All receptors come from a human donor in good health.

J is TRBJ2-3 and V is TRBV7-9; D remains ambiguous. Trimming shortened V by 5 bases and J by 6 bases, and 9 bases separated the two germline ends. CDR3 length: 12 residues. Germline CDR1 is SEHNR and CDR2 is FQNEAQ (reference sequence). The CDR3 DNA sequence: TGTGCCAGCAGCCGACTTGGGGATACGCAGTATTTT. This sequence encodes CASSRLGDTQYF.

J is TRBJ1-3 and V is TRBV5-1; possibly TRBD1 for D (6 bases). Germline V CDR1 and CDR2: SGHRS, YFSETQ. Trimming pared 4 bases from V and 4 bases from J, leaving 9 bases between. This CDR3 is built from 13 residues. DNA of the CDR3: TGCGCCAGCAGCCAGGGGAGCGGAAACACCATATATTTT. Its translation is CASSQGSGNTIYF. Based on the CDR3 plus reference TRBV5-1 and TRBJ1-3, the full variable domain is KAGVTQTPRYLIKTRGQQVTLSCSPISGHRSVSWYQQTPGQGLQFLFEYFSETQRNKGNFPGRFSGRQFSNSRSEMNVSTLELGDSALYLCASSQGSGNTIYFGEGSWLTVV.

The chain employs TRBV25-1 and TRBJ1-5; D is undetermined. V was clipped by 2 bases and J by 5 bases, with 10 bases between them. Germline CDR1 and CDR2: MGHDK and SYGVNS. The CDR3 sequence is 14 residues long. DNA of the CDR3: TGTGCCAGCAGTGAAGAGTCTTATTATCAGCCCCAGCATTTT. Its protein is CASSEESYYQPQHF. The whole variable domain, remainder taken from reference TRBV25-1 and TRBJ1-5, is EADIYQTPRYLVIGTGKKITLECSQTMGHDKMYWYQQDPGMELHLIHYSYGVNSTEKGDLSSESTVSRIRTEHFPLTLESARPSHTSQYLCASSEESYYQPQHFGDGTRLSIL.

The table lists this clone with a count of one. V gene TRBV11-2 combines with J gene TRBJ2-7; the D gene is possibly TRBD1 (6 bases). The CDR3 length is 13 residues. V was pared by 2 bases and J by 3 bases, with 8 bases between. CDR1 and CDR2 (germline): SGHAT, FQNNGV. The CDR3 loop is CASSLNRDYEQYF. Written as DNA, the CDR3 is TGTGCCAGCAGCTTAAACAGGGACTACGAGCAGTACTTC.

With regard to this clone: The junction shows a germline mismatch at one end, possibly a read error. The V and J genes are TRBV7-3 and TRBJ2-1; D might be TRBD2 (5 bases). Germline CDR1 is SGHTA and CDR2 is FQGTGA. The CDR3 spans 13 residues. Here the CDR3 DNA reads TGTGCCAGCAGCTTGGACTCCTTCAATGAGCAGTTCTTC. This encodes CASSLDSFNEQFF. Combining the CDR3 with reference TRBV7-3 and TRBJ2-1 gives the whole variable domain GAGVSQTPSNKVTEKGKYVELRCDPISGHTALYWYRQSLGQGPEFLIYFQGTGAADDSGLPNDRFFAVRPEGSVSTLKIQRTERGDSAVYLCASSLDSFNEQFFGPGTRLTVL.

The chain recombines TRBV5-1 with TRBJ2-1, with 7 nucleotides matching TRBD1. V gave up 4 bases and J gave up 7 bases; unmatched junction bases: 5. CDR3 size: 13 residues. The V gene's germline CDR1 is SGHRS and CDR2 YFSETQ. CDR3 protein: CASSQTGSNEQFF. The CDR3 nucleotides read TGCGCCAGCAGCCAGACAGGGAGTAATGAGCAGTTCTTC.

The chain combines TRBV7-9 with TRBJ1-2; 7 nucleotides line up with TRBD1. The junction had 12 bases not matched to a gene; V was cut back by 5 bases and J by 6 bases. Germline CDR1 reads SEHNR; CDR2 reads FQNEAQ (reference sequence). The CDR3 loop spans 15 amino acids. The CDR3 reads CASSPEGTAKDGYTF. The CDR3 DNA reads TGTGCCAGCAGCCCAGAGGGGACAGCTAAGGATGGCTACACCTTC.

Written as DNA, the CDR3 is TGTGCCAGCAGTGAGCATGGGACTAGCGGGGGGGGAGGAGTTGATGAGCAGTTCTTC. Translated, it gives CASSEHGTSGGGGVDEQFF. The chain employs TRBV6-1 and TRBJ2-1; TRBD2 matches at 16 bases. The CDR3 consists of 19 residues. Losses at the gene ends were 3 bases for V and 8 bases for J; bases not matched to a gene: 13. Germline CDR1 MNHNS, CDR2 SASEGT.

V and J are TRBV5-6 and TRBJ2-7; D unclear. The CDR3 runs to 12 residues. With 2 bases removed from V and 5 bases from J, the gap between germline ends came to 8 bases. CDR1 and CDR2 (germline): SGHDT, YYEEEE. The CDR3 reads CASSFVMDEQYF. The CDR3 bases are TGTGCCAGCAGCTTTGTCATGGACGAGCAGTACTTC.

The genes are TRBV11-2 and TRBJ1-1; D remains unclear. The CDR3 is 14 amino acids. Germline CDR1 reads SGHAT; CDR2 reads FQNNGV. The V gene lost 5 bases and the J gene lost 1 base, with 11 bases spanning the gap. CDR3 region: CASSLGRRNTEAFF. The CDR3 coding sequence is TGTGCCAGCAGCCTAGGACGGAGGAACACTGAAGCTTTCTTT.

For the CDR3, the DNA is TGTGCCAGCAGTTTGATTGGACGGGTTGGCCAGCCCCAGCATTTT. Translated: CASSLIGRVGQPQHF. The chain carries TRBV28 and TRBJ1-5, with D uncertain. The V end lost 3 bases, the J end lost 7 bases, and 16 bases lay between the germline ends. CDR1 is MDHEN, CDR2 SYDVKM, per germline. The CDR3 sequence is 15 residues long.

The chain carries TRBV11-1 and TRBJ2-7; D uncertain. The germline V and J ends were trimmed by 2 bases and 4 bases, with 6 bases remaining between them. The CDR3 spans 12 residues. Germline assignment: CDR1 SGHAT and CDR2 FQDESV (reference sequence). CDR3 region: CASSLQPYEQYF. Written as DNA, the CDR3 is TGTGCCAGCAGCTTACAGCCTTACGAGCAGTACTTC.

This clone was recorded only once. The chain links TRBV27 to TRBJ2-3; 10 bases fit TRBD2. The CDR3 totals 15 residues. CDR1 and CDR2 from the germline V gene are MNHEY and SMNVEV (reference sequence). V was clipped by 3 bases and J by 4 bases; unmatched bases: 4. The CDR3 here is CASSFSSGSADTQYF. CDR3 nucleotide sequence: TGTGCCAGCAGTTTTTCTAGCGGGAGCGCAGATACGCAGTATTTT.

V is TRBV10-2 and J is TRBJ2-1, with D hard to call. The germline V gene has CDR1 WSHSY and CDR2 SAAADI. Trimming stripped 9 bases from V and 0 bases from J, with 12 bases between. CDR3 length: 14 amino acids. The CDR3 DNA reads as TGCGCCAGTTCAACGGGTAGCTCCTACAATGAGCAGTTCTTC. Translating it yields CASSTGSSYNEQFF.

The rearrangement uses TRBV6-5 and TRBJ1-2; 11 bases align to TRBD1. Germline V lookup: CDR1 MNHEY, CDR2 SVGAGI. The CDR3 loop spans 14 amino acids. The V and J ends lost 7 bases and 6 bases, in that order; junction bases with no gene match: 7. CDR3 nucleotides: TGTGCCAGCACGTGGGACAGGGGGTCAGATGGCTACACCTTC. Translating gives CASTWDRGSDGYTF.

CDR3 amino acids: CTQDGLRTNTIYF. CDR3 coding DNA: TGTACACAAGACGGTTTGAGAACTAACACCATATATTTT. The chain has TRBV2 and TRBJ1-3; D remains ambiguous. Germline lookup yields CDR1 SNHLY and CDR2 FYNNEI. The CDR3 consists of 13 residues. Together with reference TRBV2 and TRBJ1-3, the CDR3 gives the full variable domain: EPEVTQTPSHQVTQMGQEVILRCVPISNHLYFYWYRQILGQKVEFLVSFYNNEISEKSEIFDDQFSVERPDGSNFTLKIRSTKLEDSAMYFCTQDGLRTNTIYFGEGSWLTVV.

The chain uses TRBV4-2 and TRBJ2-1, with a possible D match to TRBD2 (5 bases). Germline V gene lookup returns CDR1 LGHNA and CDR2 YNFKEQ. The CDR3 has 13 amino acids. Between the trimmed V and J ends, which lost 1 base and 7 bases, there was a span of 8 bases. The CDR3 region has the DNA TGTGCCAGCAGCCAAGTGGAGGCGAATGAGCAGTTCTTC. This encodes CASSQVEANEQFF.

The chain combines TRBV25-1 with TRBJ2-1, with a possible D match to TRBD2 (5 bases). The germline V gene encodes CDR1 MGHDK and CDR2 SYGVNS. The V and J ends lost 10 bases and 3 bases respectively, with 13 bases between them. The CDR3 consists of 13 residues. CDR3 bases: TGTGCCACCCTAAGCGGAAACTACAATGAGCAGTTCTTC. This codes for CATLSGNYNEQFF.

This sequence joins TRBV7-8 and TRBJ1-2; D gene unclear. CDR3 length equals 16 residues. Trimming left V 1 base short and J 0 bases short, with 12 bases between. Germline CDR1 SGHVS, CDR2 FQNEAQ. The CDR3 protein is CASSLGGQEPNYGYTF. The CDR3 region has the DNA TGTGCCAGCAGCTTAGGGGGTCAGGAGCCTAACTATGGCTACACCTTC.

The chain uses TRBV2 and TRBJ2-7; D is unresolved. CDR3 size: 10 residues. Trimming took off 4 bases at V and 2 bases at J, with 0 bases between the two ends. CDR1 and CDR2 (germline): SNHLY, FYNNEI. DNA of the CDR3: TGTGCCAGCAGTGCCTACGAGCAGTACTTC. Translation gives CASSAYEQYF.

The chain is built from TRBV9 and TRBJ2-7, with D perhaps TRBD1 (5 bases). Germline V gene sequence: CDR1 SGDLS, CDR2 YYNGEE. The CDR3 is made up of 14 amino acids. V lost 4 bases to trimming and J lost 4 bases, with 15 bases between them. CDR3 sequence reads: CASSSSDSAYEQYF. CDR3 sequence (DNA): TGTGCCAGCAGCTCCTCCGACAGCGCGTACGAGCAGTACTTC.

The chain has TRBV5-1 and TRBJ2-2; no definite D call. Germline lookup yields CDR1 SGHRS and CDR2 YFSETQ. This CDR3 is 14 amino acids long. Trimming shortened V by 6 bases and J by 3 bases, and 12 bases separated the two germline ends. The CDR3 reads CASIDLADTGELFF. Written as DNA, the CDR3 is TGCGCCAGCATCGATCTGGCGGACACCGGGGAGCTGTTTTTT.